These 11 T cell receptor beta chains share one sample of origin, sequenced in a study of blood T cell repertoires in COVID-19. Only in-frame clones appear in the TCRdb table, and some are missing; sequencing was by immunoSEQ multiplex PCR. The sample contains a few hundred thousand clones, more than 75% of which appear only once. Sequencing used peripheral blood. The receptor set was obtained from a human donor with acute or convalescent COVID-19. The donor label of this sample is uncertain.

The CDR3 loop is CASSRLAGGQGEQYF. DNA of the CDR3: TGTGCCAGCAGTCGACTAGCGGGGGGGCAGGGCGAGCAGTACTTC. The chain is built from TRBV7-2 and TRBJ2-7, with 14 bases matching TRBD2. The CDR3 consists of 15 residues. Germline-derived CDR1 and CDR2 are SGHTA and FQGNSA. V dropped 6 bases and J dropped 6; count of bases not matched to a gene: 7.

V is TRBV28 and J is TRBJ1-3; D gene uncertain. Germline CDR1 is MDHEN and CDR2 is SYDVKM. The CDR3 runs to 16 residues. V was pared by 6 bases and J by 4 bases, with 19 bases between. The CDR3 spells CASRKTGLSGGNTIYF. CDR3 coding DNA: TGTGCCAGCAGGAAGACGGGTCTTAGTGGCGGAAACACCATATATTTT.

The V gene is TRBV4-1, the J gene TRBJ1-5; D is uncertain. The CDR3 has 16 residues. V lost 4 bases, J lost 0 bases, and 13 bases lay in between. CDR1 and CDR2 from the germline V gene are MGHRA and YSYEKL. The CDR3 spells CASSRVGDTSNQPQHF. CDR3 sequence (DNA): TGCGCCAGCAGCCGCGTCGGGGATACTAGCAATCAGCCCCAGCATTTT.

The V call is TRBV5-1, the J call TRBJ2-3; TRBD2 is a possible D gene (5 bases). With 4 bases removed from V and 5 bases from J, the gap between germline ends came to 8 bases. In germline, CDR1 is SGHRS, CDR2 YFSETQ. The CDR3 is 12 amino acids. CDR3 region: CASSQLGDTQYF. DNA of the CDR3: TGCGCCAGCAGCCAACTAGGAGATACGCAGTATTTT.

This rearrangement joins TRBV18 to TRBJ2-7, with TRBD1 as a possible D gene (5 bases). With 5 bases removed from V and 3 bases from J, the gap between germline ends came to 11 bases. This CDR3 is 13 amino acids long. Germline-derived CDR1 and CDR2 are KGHSH and LQKENI. DNA of the CDR3: TGTGCCAGCTCAACAGGTTTGTACTACGAGCAGTACTTC. It encodes CASSTGLYYEQYF.

The V gene is TRBV29-1, the J gene TRBJ2-2, with unresolved D. Trimming stripped 3 bases from V and 0 bases from J, with 11 bases between. The V gene's germline CDR1 is SQVTM and CDR2 ANQGSEA. The CDR3 contains 15 residues. The CDR3 region has the DNA TGCAGCGTTGAGCTCTACAGAGCGAACACCGGGGAGCTGTTTTTT. It codes for CSVELYRANTGELFF.

To note about this clone: Other nucleotide sequences from this sample produce the same CDR3. V usage is TRBV27 and J usage is TRBJ1-2; D uncertain. The V end lost 8 bases, the J end lost 3 bases, and 13 bases lay between the germline ends. Germline V gene lookup returns CDR1 MNHEY and CDR2 SMNVEV (reference sequence). The CDR3 runs to 13 residues. Written as DNA, the CDR3 is TGTGCCAGCCGTACCCCAGGTGACTATGGCTACACCTTC. Protein: CASRTPGDYGYTF.

This sequence joins TRBV5-1 and TRBJ2-5; 8 nucleotides agree with TRBD1. Germline V gene sequence: CDR1 SGHRS, CDR2 YFSETQ. Trimming at V came to 5 bases and at J to 2 bases, leaving 11 bases not matched to a gene. The CDR3 is made up of 16 amino acids. The chain's CDR3 is CASSTGRGQPQETQYF. Here the CDR3 DNA reads TGCGCCAGCAGTACCGGCAGGGGGCAACCGCAAGAGACCCAGTACTTC. Combining the CDR3 with reference TRBV5-1 and TRBJ2-5 gives the whole variable domain KAGVTQTPRYLIKTRGQQVTLSCSPISGHRSVSWYQQTPGQGLQFLFEYFSETQRNKGNFPGRFSGRQFSNSRSEMNVSTLELGDSALYLCASSTGRGQPQETQYFGPGTRLLVL.

This clone was seen just once. Other DNA sequences in this specimen translate into the identical CDR3. This chain joins TRBV7-6 and TRBJ1-1, with D possibly TRBD1 on 6 matching bases. The germline V gene encodes CDR1 SGHVS and CDR2 FNYEAQ. The CDR3 spans 15 residues. Trimming removed 2 bases at V and 0 bases at J, with 10 bases between. The CDR3 DNA reads as TGTGCCAGCAGCTTATCGGGGGGCCTGAACACTGAAGCTTTCTTT. The encoded protein is CASSLSGGLNTEAFF.

The V and J genes are TRBV5-6 and TRBJ2-7, with 12 bases lining up with TRBD2. The CDR3 loop spans 17 amino acids. CDR1 and CDR2 from the germline V gene are SGHDT and YYEEEE. Trimming at V came to 1 base and at J to 0 bases, leaving 5 bases not matched to a gene. CDR3 sequence (DNA): TGTGCCAGCAGCTTGTATGGGACTAGCGGGCCCTCCTACGAGCAGTACTTC. This translates into CASSLYGTSGPSYEQYF.

This chain links TRBV15 with TRBJ1-2, with TRBD1 identical over 10 bases. The length of the CDR3 is 14 residues. V was pared by 6 bases and J by 4 bases, with 5 bases of the junction left unmatched. Germline CDR1 reads LNHNV; CDR2 reads YYDKDF (reference sequence). CDR3 in amino acids: CATSRDRGSYGYTF. CDR3 nucleotides: TGTGCCACCAGTCGGGACAGGGGATCCTATGGCTACACCTTC.